These 20 T cell receptor beta chains were all obtained from the same sample, sequenced in a study of blood T cell repertoires in COVID-19. TCRdb keeps only in-frame clones here, not all; method: immunoSEQ multiplex PCR. The repertoire holds 160,000 or so clones, with approximately 82% as singletons. Source material: PBMCs or T cells enriched from blood (not recorded which). These receptors all stem from a man between 45 and 60 years old who had recovered from COVID-19.

Here the CDR3 reads CASSPTPGTGRNTIYF. The CDR3 nucleotides read TGTGCCAGCAGCCCAACACCAGGGACAGGTCGAAACACCATATATTTT. V usage is TRBV2 and J usage is TRBJ1-3, with TRBD1 matching 8 bases. Trimming took 6 bases from V and 5 from J; bases not matched to a gene: 12. The germline gives CDR1 SNHLY, CDR2 FYNNEI. The CDR3 is 16 residues long. Full variable domain (rest looked up from reference TRBV2 and TRBJ1-3): EPEVTQTPSHQVTQMGQEVILRCVPISNHLYFYWYRQILGQKVEFLVSFYNNEISEKSEIFDDQFSVERPDGSNFTLKIRSTKLEDSAMYFCASSPTPGTGRNTIYFGEGSWLTVV.

On this clone itself: Other DNA variants within this sample encode the same CDR3. The rearrangement joins TRBV9 to TRBJ2-1, with 7 bases identical to TRBD2. The CDR3 is 15 residues long. The trim removed 0 bases at V and 0 bases at J, leaving 0 bases unmatched. Germline CDR1 SGDLS, CDR2 YYNGEE. The CDR3: CASSVAGGSYNEQFF. Written as DNA, the CDR3 is TGTGCCAGCAGCGTAGCGGGGGGCTCCTACAATGAGCAGTTCTTC.

This rearrangement joins TRBV15 to TRBJ1-1; 7 bases are shared with TRBD1. This CDR3 contains 16 residues. V gave up 0 bases and J gave up 2 bases; unmatched junction bases: 6. Germline loops: CDR1 LNHNV, CDR2 YYDKDF (reference sequence). CDR3 DNA: TGTGCCACCAGCAGAGAGTGGGACAGCCATAACACTGAAGCTTTCTTT. This gives the protein CATSREWDSHNTEAFF.

V is TRBV18 and J is TRBJ1-1; possibly TRBD1 for D (6 bases). Germline V lookup: CDR1 KGHSH, CDR2 LQKENI. The V gene lost 5 bases and the J gene lost 3 bases, with 10 bases spanning the gap. The CDR3 length is 13 residues. CDR3: CASSENRDTEAFF. Here the CDR3 DNA reads TGTGCCAGCTCAGAAAACAGGGACACTGAAGCTTTCTTT. Complete variable domain (other parts from reference TRBV18 and TRBJ1-1): NAGVMQNPRHLVRRRGQEARLRCSPMKGHSHVYWYRQLPEEGLKFMVYLQKENIIDESGMPKERFSAEFPKEGPSILRIQQVVRGDSAAYFCASSENRDTEAFFGQGTRLTVV.

This clone has only a few counts. The V call is TRBV25-1, the J call TRBJ1-2; D not resolved. Germline V gene sequence: CDR1 MGHDK, CDR2 SYGVNS. The ends were cut back, 6 bases at V and 5 bases at J, with 13 bases in the middle. There are 13 residues in the CDR3. The CDR3 DNA follows: TGTGCCAGCAGCCTGAGGAAAGAGTATGGCTACACCTTC. Translation gives CASSLRKEYGYTF.

The chain combines TRBV30 with TRBJ1-2; the match to TRBD1 covers 10 bases. V lost 4 bases and J lost 4; bases outside the gene matches: 18. Germline assignment: CDR1 GTSNPN and CDR2 SVGIG (reference sequence). The CDR3 sequence is 18 residues long. Here the CDR3 reads CAWTGGYTGTGAAYGYTF. The CDR3 coding sequence is TGTGCCTGGACCGGGGGTTATACCGGGACAGGGGCGGCCTATGGCTACACCTTC.

The chain couples TRBV15 to TRBJ1-3; tentatively, D is TRBD1 (5 bases). The CDR3 contains 16 residues. V lost 2 bases and J lost 2, with 13 bases in between. From germline, CDR1 is LNHNV and CDR2 YYDKDF (reference sequence). CDR3 nucleotides: TGTGCCACCAGCAGAAATCGAGACAGCACTGGAAACACCATATATTTT. Translating it yields CATSRNRDSTGNTIYF.

V and J are TRBV30 and TRBJ2-2, with 7 bases that match TRBD2. The CDR3 consists of 18 residues. Looked up from germline, CDR1 is GTSNPN and CDR2 is SVGIG (reference sequence). V shed 1 base, J shed 4 bases, and the junction held 15 bases outside the gene matches. The CDR3: CAWSAIGGREGLTGELFF. Written as DNA, the CDR3 is TGTGCCTGGAGTGCCATCGGCGGCAGGGAGGGTCTCACCGGGGAGCTGTTTTTT.

This clone showed up just once. V usage is TRBV27 and J usage is TRBJ1-5, with TRBD1 matching 7 bases. V lost 6 bases to trimming and J lost 0 bases; unmatched junction nucleotides: 5. This CDR3 spans 15 amino acids. The germline V gene has CDR1 MNHEY and CDR2 SMNVEV (reference sequence). The CDR3 coding sequence is TGTGCCAGCAGACTGGGACAGTATAGCAATCAGCCCCAGCATTTT. This gives the protein CASRLGQYSNQPQHF.

This clone was seen once. J is TRBJ2-3 and V is TRBV9; weak D call: TRBD2 (5 bases). The V end lost 3 bases, the J end lost 0 bases, and 8 bases lay between the germline ends. CDR3 length: 14 residues. CDR1 is SGDLS, CDR2 YYNGEE, per germline. The CDR3 reads CASSASGSTDTQYF. The CDR3 DNA reads as TGTGCCAGCAGCGCAAGCGGTAGCACAGATACGCAGTATTTT.

The chain is built from TRBV3-1 (or the pseudogene TRBV3-2) and TRBJ1-3, with D possibly matching TRBD1 (6 bases). The CDR3 covers 17 residues. V lost 5 bases and J 0 bases, leaving 17 bases between the germline ends. CDR1 and CDR2 from the germline V gene are LGHDT and YNNKEL (reference sequence). The CDR3 reads CASSGYRAGSSGNTIYF. CDR3 sequence (DNA): TGTGCCAGCAGCGGGTACAGGGCAGGGAGCTCTGGAAACACCATATATTTT.

This clone was observed once. The gene calls are TRBV6-5 and TRBJ2-7, with 11 bases lining up with TRBD2. J gave up 4 bases and V 0 bases, and 2 bases lay outside the gene matches. The CDR3 extends over 15 amino acids. Germline V lookup: CDR1 MNHEY, CDR2 SVGAGI. The CDR3 bases are TGTGCCAGCAGTTACTCGACTAGCGGGATATACGAGCAGTACTTC. Its translation: CASSYSTSGIYEQYF.

This chain joins TRBV5-6 and TRBJ2-7; 10 positions match TRBD2. The germline V gene has CDR1 SGHDT and CDR2 YYEEEE. This CDR3 has 14 residues. The V gene end was trimmed by 2 bases and the J gene end by 11 bases; junction bases not matched to a gene: 10. CDR3: CASSLSGTSAREYF. The CDR3 DNA sequence: TGTGCCAGCAGCTTATCCGGGACTAGCGCGCGGGAGTACTTC.

The chain recombines TRBV5-4 with TRBJ2-1, with 8 nucleotides matching TRBD2. V shed 3 bases, J shed 3 bases, and the junction held 11 bases outside the gene matches. Germline V gene sequence: CDR1 SGHNT, CDR2 YYREEE (reference sequence). The CDR3 sequence is 17 residues long. CDR3 nucleotide sequence: TGTGCCAGCAGCTCCGGCCGGCGGGGGGCACTCTACAATGAGCAGTTCTTC. This sequence encodes CASSSGRRGALYNEQFF.

V usage is TRBV5-1 and J usage is TRBJ2-7; 7 positions match TRBD2. The CDR3 consists of 15 residues. With 5 bases clipped from V and 0 bases from J, the junction kept 8 bases outside the gene matches. Germline V gene lookup returns CDR1 SGHRS and CDR2 YFSETQ. This chain's CDR3 is CASSESGVNSYEQYF. The CDR3 bases are TGCGCCAGCAGTGAAAGCGGGGTTAACTCCTACGAGCAGTACTTC.

The V and J genes are TRBV5-1 and TRBJ2-7; a possible D gene is TRBD2 (6 bases). CDR3 size: 15 residues. Deletions cut 4 bases from V and 3 bases from J, with 17 bases between. Germline values: CDR1 SGHRS, CDR2 YFSETQ. CDR3 nucleotides: TGCGCCAGCAGCCTAAGGGAGGCAGAAATCTACGAGCAGTACTTC. Its protein is CASSLREAEIYEQYF.

The J gene is TRBJ2-5, the V gene TRBV28, with D possibly being TRBD2 (6 bases). Germline V gene data show CDR1 as MDHEN and CDR2 as SYDVKM. The germline V and J ends were trimmed by 1 base and 9 bases, with 9 bases remaining between them. The CDR3 sequence is 12 residues long. CDR3 amino acids: CASSLLGEAQYF. The CDR3, as DNA: TGTGCCAGCAGTTTATTAGGGGAGGCCCAGTACTTC.

CDR3 coding DNA: TGCGCCAGCAGCCCGGACAGGGTCGGAGGCGAGCAGTACTTC. It is translated as CASSPDRVGGEQYF. The chain employs TRBV5-1 and TRBJ2-7, with 8 bases matching TRBD1. The CDR3 is made up of 14 amino acids. The ends lost 4 bases at V and 6 bases at J; junction bases unmatched: 9. Germline CDR1 SGHRS, CDR2 YFSETQ.

The chain joins TRBV6-5 to TRBJ2-3, with TRBD1 matching over 8 bases. J lost 2 bases, V lost 7 bases, and 2 bases had no gene match. The CDR3 is made up of 13 amino acids. Germline CDR1 reads MNHEY; CDR2 reads SVGAGI. The DNA for the CDR3 is TGTGCCAGCAAGACAGGGGACACAGATACGCAGTATTTT. It yields the protein CASKTGDTDTQYF.

The chain couples TRBV7-9 to TRBJ2-5; possible D gene TRBD2, 6 bases. Per the germline V gene, CDR1 is SEHNR and CDR2 is FQNEAQ (reference sequence). Deletions cut 4 bases from V and 1 base from J, with 13 bases between. The CDR3 sequence is 15 residues long. In nucleotides, the CDR3 is TGTGCCAGCAGCTCGCCGGCGGGGCGCCAAGAGACCCAGTACTTC. It codes for CASSSPAGRQETQYF.